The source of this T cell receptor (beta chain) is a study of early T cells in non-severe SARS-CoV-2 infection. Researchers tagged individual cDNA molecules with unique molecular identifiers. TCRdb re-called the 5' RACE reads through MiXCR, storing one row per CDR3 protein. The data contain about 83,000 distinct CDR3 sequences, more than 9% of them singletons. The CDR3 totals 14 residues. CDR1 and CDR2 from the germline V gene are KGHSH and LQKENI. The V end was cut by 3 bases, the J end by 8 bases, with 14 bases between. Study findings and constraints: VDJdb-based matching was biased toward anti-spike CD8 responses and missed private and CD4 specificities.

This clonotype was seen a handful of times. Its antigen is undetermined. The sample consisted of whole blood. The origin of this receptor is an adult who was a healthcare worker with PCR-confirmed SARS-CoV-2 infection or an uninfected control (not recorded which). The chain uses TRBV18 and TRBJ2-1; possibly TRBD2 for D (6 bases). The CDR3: CASSPTGVDHEQFF. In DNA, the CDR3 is TGTGCCAGCTCACCCACGGGGGTCGACCATGAGCAGTTCTTC.